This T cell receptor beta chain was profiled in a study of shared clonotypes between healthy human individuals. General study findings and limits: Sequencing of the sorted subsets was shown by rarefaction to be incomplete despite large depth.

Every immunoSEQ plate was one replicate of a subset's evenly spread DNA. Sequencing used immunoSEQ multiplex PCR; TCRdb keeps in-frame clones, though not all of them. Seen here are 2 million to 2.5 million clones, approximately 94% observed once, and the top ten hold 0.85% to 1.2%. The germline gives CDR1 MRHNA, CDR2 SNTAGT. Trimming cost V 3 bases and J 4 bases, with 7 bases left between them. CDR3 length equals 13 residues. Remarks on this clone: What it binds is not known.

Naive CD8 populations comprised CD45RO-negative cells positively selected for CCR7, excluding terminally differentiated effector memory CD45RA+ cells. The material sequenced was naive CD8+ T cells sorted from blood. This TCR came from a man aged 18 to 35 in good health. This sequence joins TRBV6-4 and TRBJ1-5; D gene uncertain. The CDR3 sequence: CASSEGHNQPQHF. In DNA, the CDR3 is TGTGCCAGCAGTGAGGGCCATAATCAGCCCCAGCATTTT.